These T cell receptor beta chains were read from a single sample in a study of blood T cell repertoires in COVID-19. Measured with immunoSEQ multiplex PCR; TCRdb has only the in-frame clones, and not every one. The sample has several thousand clones; roughly 88% are singletons. The source material was peripheral blood. The receptors here all came from a man aged 55 to 70 with acute or convalescent COVID-19. Both conserved end residues are part of each CDR3. Fields, in order: D gene, V gene, clone size, J gene, CDR3 protein, CDR3 DNA. The D gene is left open where the match is weak. The size field is filled for only some rows; it gives once, few, many or a size class.

TRBD2	TRBV7-2	.	TRBJ2-7	CASSPGLFGEGEQYF	TGTGCCAGCAGCCCGGGACTTTTCGGGGAGGGGGAGCAGTACTTC
.	TRBV19	.	TRBJ1-5	CASSIKGSSNQPQHF	TGTGCCAGTAGTATTAAGGGGTCAAGCAATCAGCCCCAGCATTTT
TRBD1	TRBV4-3	.	TRBJ1-4	CASSQGGQGAGNEKLFF	TGCGCCAGCAGCCAGGGAGGACAGGGGGCGGGTAATGAAAAACTGTTTTTT
TRBD1	TRBV14	.	TRBJ1-1	CASSLRGRGWDTEAFF	TGTGCCAGCAGCCTCAGGGGGCGCGGGTGGGACACTGAAGCTTTCTTT
TRBD1	TRBV27	.	TRBJ2-5	CASSSRDRGQTQYF	TGTGCCAGCAGTAGCCGGGACAGGGGTCAGACCCAGTACTTC
.	TRBV9	.	TRBJ2-4	CASSVALGGNIQYF	TGTGCCAGCAGCGTAGCTCTCGGCGGAAACATTCAGTACTTC
TRBD1	TRBV6-6	.	TRBJ1-1	CASSRGLWTEAFF	TGTGCCAGCAGCAGGGGGCTTTGGACTGAAGCTTTCTTT
.	TRBV10-1	once	TRBJ1-3	CASSEYRGSSGNTIYF	TGCGCCAGCAGTGAGTACCGGGGATCGTCCGGAAACACCATATATTTT
.	TRBV5-1	.	TRBJ1-1	CASSWDINTEAFF	TGCGCCAGCAGCTGGGACATAAACACTGAAGCTTTCTTT
.	TRBV11-2	.	TRBJ2-6	CASSRYGGPGANVLTF	TGTGCCAGCAGTCGATACGGGGGTCCTGGGGCCAACGTCCTGACTTTC
.	TRBV5-1	.	TRBJ1-4	CASSPSGEGSNEKLFF	TGCGCCAGCAGCCCCTCGGGGGAGGGTTCTAATGAAAAACTGTTTTTT
TRBD2	TRBV5-1	.	TRBJ2-2	CASLGGGGTGELFF	TGCGCCAGCCTCGGGGGGGGCGGCACCGGGGAGCTGTTTTTT
TRBD1	TRBV25-1	.	TRBJ2-5	CASSEVRGQGHETQYF	TGTGCCAGCAGTGAAGTCCGGGGACAGGGGCATGAGACCCAGTACTTC
.	TRBV28	.	TRBJ1-1	CASRARGGSTEAFF	TGTGCCAGCAGGGCACGCGGAGGGTCCACTGAAGCTTTCTTT
TRBD1	TRBV28	.	TRBJ1-5	CASSPRGTGHQPQHF	TGTGCCAGCAGCCCTCGGGGGACAGGGCACCAGCCCCAGCATTTT
TRBD2	TRBV9	once	TRBJ2-5	CASSVGSGGETQYF	TGTGCCAGCAGCGTAGGCAGCGGGGGGGAGACCCAGTACTTC
.	TRBV3-1/TRBV3-2	.	TRBJ1-1	CASSHANPGNTEAFF	TGTGCCAGCAGCCATGCTAACCCGGGTAACACTGAAGCTTTCTTT
.	TRBV3-1/TRBV3-2	.	TRBJ2-3	CASSLTAGMRTQYF	TGTGCCAGCAGTCTAACCGCCGGAATGCGGACGCAGTATTTT
.	TRBV24-1	once	TRBJ1-2	CATNTPGLNYGYTF	TGTGCCACCAACACCCCGGGACTGAACTATGGCTACACCTTC
.	TRBV5-1	.	TRBJ1-1	CASSLVGAGGTEAFF	TGCGCCAGCAGCTTGGTCGGGGCGGGAGGCACTGAAGCTTTCTTT
.	TRBV7-6	.	TRBJ2-7	CASSPVGSQGGEQYF	TGTGCCAGCAGCCCCGTCGGGAGCCAGGGGGGCGAGCAGTACTTC
TRBD1	TRBV11-1	.	TRBJ2-4	CASSSHPRDRGHIQYF	TGTGCCAGCAGCTCGCACCCCCGGGACAGGGGACACATTCAGTACTTC
.	TRBV7-2	.	TRBJ2-5	CASSLDGLSWETQYF	TGTGCCAGCAGCTTAGATGGACTCTCTTGGGAGACCCAGTACTTC
.	TRBV7-8	.	TRBJ1-1	CASSLGGVNTEAFF	TGTGCCAGCAGCCTGGGAGGGGTGAACACTGAAGCTTTCTTT
.	TRBV18	.	TRBJ2-7	CASSPPGTMAEQYF	TGTGCCAGCTCACCACCGGGGACAATGGCCGAGCAGTACTTC
TRBD1	TRBV9	few	TRBJ1-4	CASSVGQGATSEKLFF	TGTGCCAGCAGCGTAGGACAGGGGGCGACTTCCGAAAAACTGTTTTTT
.	TRBV5-1	.	TRBJ1-5	CASSLEAGQPQHF	TGCGCCAGCAGCTTGGAGGCGGGTCAGCCCCAGCATTTT
.	TRBV12-5	once	TRBJ2-2	CASGLWATGELFF	TGTGCTAGTGGTTTGTGGGCCACCGGGGAGCTGTTTTTT
.	TRBV2	.	TRBJ1-5	CASTPLGGAGQPQHF	TGTGCCAGCACCCCTCTCGGGGGGGCGGGTCAGCCCCAGCATTTT
TRBD2	TRBV6-5	.	TRBJ2-1	CASSSPTSGTYNEQFF	TGTGCCAGCAGTTCACCGACTAGCGGGACCTACAATGAGCAATTCTTC
TRBD1	TRBV9	.	TRBJ1-1	CASSSRGRGNTEAFF	TGTGCCAGCAGCTCAAGGGGGCGCGGGAACACTGAAGCTTTCTTT
TRBD1	TRBV19	.	TRBJ1-1	CASSIGTGSTEAFF	TGTGCCAGTAGTATCGGGACAGGGTCCACTGAAGCTTTCTTT
.	TRBV4-3	.	TRBJ2-3	CASSQDGIITDTQYF	TGCGCCAGCAGCCAAGATGGCATAATCACAGATACGCAGTATTTT
TRBD2	TRBV11-2	few	TRBJ2-3	CASSLAGTSGPTPDTQYF	TGTGCCAGCAGCTTAGCCGGGACTAGCGGTCCGACCCCGGATACGCAGTATTTT
TRBD2	TRBV6-5	.	TRBJ2-1	CAVSGGVSYNEQFF	TGTGCCGTTAGCGGGGGCGTTTCCTACAATGAGCAGTTCTTC
TRBD2	TRBV5-1	.	TRBJ2-6	CASSGGGGAGANVLTF	TGCGCCAGCAGCGGCGGGGGTGGAGCTGGGGCCAACGTCCTGACTTTC
.	TRBV29-1	.	TRBJ1-2	CSVRSGRAGGYTF	TGCAGCGTAAGGAGTGGCCGAGCTGGGGGCTACACCTTC
.	TRBV7-3	once	TRBJ1-3	CASSLTAPGPAGNTIYF	TGTGCCAGCAGCTTAACGGCCCCAGGTCCTGCTGGAAACACCATATATTTT
.	TRBV27	once	TRBJ1-5	CASGRGPQHF	TGTGCCAGCGGTAGGGGGCCCCAGCATTTT
.	TRBV19	.	TRBJ1-5	CASRGTGPPSNQPQHF	TGTGCCAGTAGGGGTACAGGGCCCCCTAGCAATCAGCCCCAGCATTTT